This T cell receptor beta chain was captured by sequencing in a study of shared clonotypes between healthy human individuals. CD45RO-negative cells were positively selected for CCR7, leaving out terminally differentiated effector memory CD45RA+ cells. The assay was immunoSEQ multiplex PCR, and TCRdb's table has in-frame clones only and misses some. This table holds nearly 2 million clones, about 95% found once. Sequences were obtained from naive CD8+ T cells sorted from blood. The clonotype comes from a man younger than 35 in good health.

The CDR3 loop is CASNLLAGDHEQYF. The CDR3 DNA reads TGTGCCAGCAACCTACTAGCGGGGGACCACGAGCAGTACTTC. This rearrangement joins TRBV6-6 to TRBJ2-7; 11 nucleotides match TRBD2. CDR1 is MNHNY and CDR2 is SVGAGI in the germline V gene (reference sequence). Unmatched junction bases numbered 7, after V lost 7 bases and J lost 5 bases. The CDR3 is made up of 14 amino acids.